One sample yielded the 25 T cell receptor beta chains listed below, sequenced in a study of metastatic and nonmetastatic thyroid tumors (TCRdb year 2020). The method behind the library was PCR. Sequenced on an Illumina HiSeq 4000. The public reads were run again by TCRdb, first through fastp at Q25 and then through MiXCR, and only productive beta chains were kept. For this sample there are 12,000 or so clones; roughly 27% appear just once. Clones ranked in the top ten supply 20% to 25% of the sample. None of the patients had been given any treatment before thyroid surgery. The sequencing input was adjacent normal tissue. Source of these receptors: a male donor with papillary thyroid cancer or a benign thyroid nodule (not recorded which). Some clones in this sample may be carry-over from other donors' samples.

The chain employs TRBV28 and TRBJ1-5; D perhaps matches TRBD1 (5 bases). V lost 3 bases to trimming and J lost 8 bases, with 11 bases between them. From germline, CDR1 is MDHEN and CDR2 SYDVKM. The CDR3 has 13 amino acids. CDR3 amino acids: CASSFGGLEPQHF. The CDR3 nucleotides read TGTGCCAGCAGTTTTGGGGGGTTGGAGCCCCAGCATTTT.

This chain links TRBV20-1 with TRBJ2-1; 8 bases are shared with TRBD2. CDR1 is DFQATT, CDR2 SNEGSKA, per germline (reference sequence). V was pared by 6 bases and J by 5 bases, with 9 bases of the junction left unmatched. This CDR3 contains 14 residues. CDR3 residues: CSAQTGTRNNEQFF. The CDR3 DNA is TGCAGTGCACAAACCGGGACTAGAAACAATGAGCAGTTCTTC.

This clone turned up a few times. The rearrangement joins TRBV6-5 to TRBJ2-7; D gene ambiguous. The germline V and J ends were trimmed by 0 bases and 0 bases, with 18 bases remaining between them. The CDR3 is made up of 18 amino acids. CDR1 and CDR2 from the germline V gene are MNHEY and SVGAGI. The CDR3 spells CASSYSIGGVNYSYEQYF. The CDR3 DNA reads TGTGCCAGCAGTTACTCGATCGGTGGCGTGAACTACTCCTACGAGCAGTACTTC.

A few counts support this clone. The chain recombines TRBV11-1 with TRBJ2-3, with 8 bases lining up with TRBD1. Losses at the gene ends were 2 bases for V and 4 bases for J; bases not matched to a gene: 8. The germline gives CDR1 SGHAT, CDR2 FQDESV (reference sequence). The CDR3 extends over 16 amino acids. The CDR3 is CASSLTGTGLADTQYF. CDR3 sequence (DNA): TGTGCCAGCAGCTTAACCGGGACAGGTCTCGCAGATACGCAGTATTTT.

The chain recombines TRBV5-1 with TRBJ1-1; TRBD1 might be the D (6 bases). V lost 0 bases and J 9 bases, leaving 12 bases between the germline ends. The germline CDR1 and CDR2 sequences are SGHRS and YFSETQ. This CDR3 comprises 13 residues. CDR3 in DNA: TGCGCCAGCAGCTTGGACACAGGGTCTAAAGCTTTCTTT. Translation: CASSLDTGSKAFF.

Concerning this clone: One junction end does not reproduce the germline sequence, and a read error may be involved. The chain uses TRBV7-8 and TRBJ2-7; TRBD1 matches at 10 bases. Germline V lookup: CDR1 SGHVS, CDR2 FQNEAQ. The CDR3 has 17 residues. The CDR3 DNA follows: TGTGCCATCAGCTTAGTAGGAGCCGGGACAGGGGACTACGAGCAGTACTTC. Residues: CAISLVGAGTGDYEQYF.

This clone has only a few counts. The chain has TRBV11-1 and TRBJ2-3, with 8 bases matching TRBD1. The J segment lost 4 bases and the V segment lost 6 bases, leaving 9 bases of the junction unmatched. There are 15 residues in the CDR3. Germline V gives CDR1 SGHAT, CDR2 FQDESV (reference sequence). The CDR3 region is CASSSGQGLSDTQYF. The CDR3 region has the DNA TGTGCCAGCAGTTCCGGACAGGGTTTGTCAGATACGCAGTATTTT.

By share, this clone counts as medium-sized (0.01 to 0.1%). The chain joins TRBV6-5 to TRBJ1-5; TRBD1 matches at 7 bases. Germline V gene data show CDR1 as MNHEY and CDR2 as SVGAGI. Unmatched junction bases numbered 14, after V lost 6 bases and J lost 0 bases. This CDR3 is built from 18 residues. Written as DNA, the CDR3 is TGTGCCAGCAGCCCCACCCGGGACAGAAAATATAGCAATCAGCCCCAGCATTTT. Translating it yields CASSPTRDRKYSNQPQHF.

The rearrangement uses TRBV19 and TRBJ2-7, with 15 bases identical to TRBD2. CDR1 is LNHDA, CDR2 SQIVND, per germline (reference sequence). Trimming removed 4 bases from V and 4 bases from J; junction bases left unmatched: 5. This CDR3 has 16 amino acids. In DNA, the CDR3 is TGTGCCAGTAGTAGGGGACTAGCGGGAGGAGGTTACGAGCAGTACTTC. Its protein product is CASSRGLAGGGYEQYF.

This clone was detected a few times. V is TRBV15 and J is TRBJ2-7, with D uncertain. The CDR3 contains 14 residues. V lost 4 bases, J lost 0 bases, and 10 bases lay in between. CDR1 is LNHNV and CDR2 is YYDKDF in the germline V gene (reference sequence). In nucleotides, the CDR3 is TGTGCCACCAGCATATCTACAGACTCCTACGAGCAGTACTTC. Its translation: CATSISTDSYEQYF.

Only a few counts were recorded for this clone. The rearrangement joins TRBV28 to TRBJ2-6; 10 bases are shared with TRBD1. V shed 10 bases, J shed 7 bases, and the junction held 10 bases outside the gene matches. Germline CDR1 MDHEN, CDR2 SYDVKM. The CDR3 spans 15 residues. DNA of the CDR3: TGTGCCACCCCGGGGGACAGGGGTAAAGCCAACGTCCTGACTTTC. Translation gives CATPGDRGKANVLTF.

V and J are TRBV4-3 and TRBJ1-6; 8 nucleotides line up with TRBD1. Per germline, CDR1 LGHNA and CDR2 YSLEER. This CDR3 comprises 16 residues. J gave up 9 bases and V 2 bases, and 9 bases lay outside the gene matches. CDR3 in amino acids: CASSQSGQGAGSPLHF. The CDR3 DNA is TGCGCCAGCAGCCAATCCGGTCAGGGGGCGGGTTCACCCCTCCACTTT.

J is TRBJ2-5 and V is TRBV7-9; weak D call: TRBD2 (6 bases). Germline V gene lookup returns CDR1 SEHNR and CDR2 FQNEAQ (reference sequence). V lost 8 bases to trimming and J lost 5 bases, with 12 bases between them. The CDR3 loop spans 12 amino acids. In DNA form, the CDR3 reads TGTGCCAGCCGGGGGATTGGGGAGACCCAGTACTTC. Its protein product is CASRGIGETQYF. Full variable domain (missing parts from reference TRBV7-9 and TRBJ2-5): DTGVSQNPRHKITKRGQNVTFRCDPISEHNRLYWYRQTLGQGPEFLTYFQNEAQLEKSRLLSDRFSAERPKGSFSTLEIQRTEQGDSAMYLCASRGIGETQYFGPGTRLLVL.

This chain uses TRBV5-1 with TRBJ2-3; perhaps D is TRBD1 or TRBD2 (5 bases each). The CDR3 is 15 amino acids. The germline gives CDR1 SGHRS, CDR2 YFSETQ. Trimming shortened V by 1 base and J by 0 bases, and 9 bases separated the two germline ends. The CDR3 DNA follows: TGCGCCAGCAGCTTGTGGGGCGGGAGCACAGATACGCAGTATTTT. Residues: CASSLWGGSTDTQYF.

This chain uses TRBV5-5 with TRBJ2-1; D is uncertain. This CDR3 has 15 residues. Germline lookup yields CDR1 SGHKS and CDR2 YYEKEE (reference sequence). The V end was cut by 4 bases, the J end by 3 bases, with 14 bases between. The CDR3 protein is CASSLTLVLYNEQFF. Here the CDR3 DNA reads TGTGCCAGCAGCCTGACTCTCGTCCTCTACAATGAGCAGTTCTTC.

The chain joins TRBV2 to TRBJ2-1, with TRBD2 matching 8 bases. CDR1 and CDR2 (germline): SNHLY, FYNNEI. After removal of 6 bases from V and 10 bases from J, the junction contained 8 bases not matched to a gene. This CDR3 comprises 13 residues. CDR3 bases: TGTGCCAGCAGCGGGGGGGCCTTGAGGGAGCAGTTCTTC. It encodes CASSGGALREQFF.

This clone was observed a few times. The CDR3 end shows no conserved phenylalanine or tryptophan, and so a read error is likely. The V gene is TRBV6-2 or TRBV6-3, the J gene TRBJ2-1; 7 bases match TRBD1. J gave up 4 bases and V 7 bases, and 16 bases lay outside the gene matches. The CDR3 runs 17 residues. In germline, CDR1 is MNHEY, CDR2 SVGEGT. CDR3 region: CASNGRDRPFQYNEQFS. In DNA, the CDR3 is TGTGCCAGCAACGGCAGGGACAGACCCTTTCAATACAATGAGCAGTTCTCC.

The chain's CDR3 is CASSLSLAGYEQYF. The CDR3 DNA is TGCGCCAGCAGCTTGTCACTAGCGGGTTACGAGCAGTACTTC. The chain is built from TRBV5-1 and TRBJ2-7; 9 positions match TRBD2. V gave up 1 base and J gave up 4 bases; unmatched junction bases: 3. The CDR3 consists of 14 residues. Germline-derived CDR1 and CDR2 are SGHRS and YFSETQ.

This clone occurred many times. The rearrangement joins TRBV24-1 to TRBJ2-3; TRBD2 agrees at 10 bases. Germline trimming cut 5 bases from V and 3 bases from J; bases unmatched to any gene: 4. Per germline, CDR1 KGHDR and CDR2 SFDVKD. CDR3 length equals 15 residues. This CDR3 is CATSAASGRTDTQYF. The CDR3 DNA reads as TGTGCCACCAGTGCGGCTAGCGGGAGAACAGATACGCAGTATTTT.

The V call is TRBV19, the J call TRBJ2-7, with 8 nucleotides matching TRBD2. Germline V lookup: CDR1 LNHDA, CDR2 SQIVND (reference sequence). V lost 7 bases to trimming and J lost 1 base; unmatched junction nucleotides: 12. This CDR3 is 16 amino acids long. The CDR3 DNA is TGTGCCAGTACCTCCGATAGCGGGGTCCCTTCCTACGAGCAGTACTTC. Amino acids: CASTSDSGVPSYEQYF.

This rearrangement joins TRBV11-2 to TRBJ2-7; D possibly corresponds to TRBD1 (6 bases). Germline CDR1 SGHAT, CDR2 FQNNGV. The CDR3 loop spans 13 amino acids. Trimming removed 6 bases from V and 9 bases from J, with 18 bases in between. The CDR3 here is CASRPPGRGRQYF. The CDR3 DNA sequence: TGTGCCAGCAGGCCCCCCGGCAGGGGACGGCAGTACTTC.

The CDR3 region is CASSQRTGGLDTQYF. The CDR3 nucleotides are TGTGCCAGCAGCCAGAGGACAGGGGGATTAGATACGCAGTATTTT. The rearrangement uses TRBV14 and TRBJ2-3, with 10 nucleotides matching TRBD1. This CDR3 has 15 amino acids. The germline CDR1 and CDR2 sequences are SGHDN and FVKESK. V was pared by 3 bases and J by 5 bases, with 5 bases of the junction left unmatched. Full variable domain (rest looked up from reference TRBV14 and TRBJ2-3): EAGVTQFPSHSVIEKGQTVTLRCDPISGHDNLYWYRRVMGKEIKFLLHFVKESKQDESGMPNNRFLAERTGGTYSTLKVQPAELEDSGVYFCASSQRTGGLDTQYFGPGTRLTVL.

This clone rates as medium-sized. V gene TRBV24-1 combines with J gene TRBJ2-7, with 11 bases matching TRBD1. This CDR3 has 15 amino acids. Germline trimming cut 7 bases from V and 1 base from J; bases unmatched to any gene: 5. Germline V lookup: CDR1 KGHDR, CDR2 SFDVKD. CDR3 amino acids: CATSPGQGASYEQYF. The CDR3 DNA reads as TGTGCCACCAGCCCTGGACAGGGGGCGTCCTACGAGCAGTACTTC.

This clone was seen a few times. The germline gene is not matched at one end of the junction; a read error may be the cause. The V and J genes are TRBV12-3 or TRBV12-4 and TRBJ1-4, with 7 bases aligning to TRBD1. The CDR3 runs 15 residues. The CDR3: CAISLLAGGNKKPFF. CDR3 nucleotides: TGTGCCATCAGTTTGTTGGCAGGGGGGAATAAAAAACCGTTTTTT.

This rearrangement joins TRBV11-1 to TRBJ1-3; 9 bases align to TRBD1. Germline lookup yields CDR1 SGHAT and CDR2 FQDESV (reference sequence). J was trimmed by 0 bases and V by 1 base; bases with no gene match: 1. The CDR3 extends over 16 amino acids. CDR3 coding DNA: TGTGCCAGCAGCTTAGGGGACAGGGTCTCTGGAAACACCATATATTTT. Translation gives CASSLGDRVSGNTIYF. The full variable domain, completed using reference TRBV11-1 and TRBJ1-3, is EAEVAQSPRYKITEKSQAVAFWCDPISGHATLYWYRQILGQGPELLVQFQDESVVDDSQLPKDRFSAERLKGVDSTLKIQPAELGDSAMYLCASSLGDRVSGNTIYFGEGSWLTVV.